The rows below give T cell receptor beta chains drawn from one sample of a study of T-cell memory formation after mild COVID-19. TCRdb passed the 5' RACE reads through MiXCR, listing each CDR3 protein once. This sample has fewer than 350,000 distinct CDR3 sequences, with less than 9.5% found just once. The sample taken for sequencing was PBMCs or a T cell subset sorted from them (not recorded which). All receptors come from a man between 18 and 35 years old who had mild COVID-19 (a few samples of this study predate the infection). Cell type and time point are not known. Each CDR3 is given with its conserved first and last residue. Fields, in order: V gene, clone size, J gene, D gene, CDR3 DNA, CDR3 protein. The D gene is left open where the match is weak. Expanded clones are given a class, and other clones once, few, many or no size at all.

V gene: TRBV12-3/TRBV12-4
clone size: NA
J gene: TRBJ2-6
D gene: NA
CDR3 DNA: TGTGCCAGCAGTTTCGCCTCCGGCCCGAGGTCTGGGGCCAACGTCCTGACTTTC
CDR3 protein: CASSFASGPRSGANVLTF

V gene: TRBV12-3/TRBV12-4
clone size: NA
J gene: TRBJ2-5
D gene: NA
CDR3 DNA: TGTGCCAGCAGTTCTTCATACCAAGAGACCCAGTACTTC
CDR3 protein: CASSSSYQETQYF

V gene: TRBV29-1
clone size: few
J gene: TRBJ1-1
D gene: NA
CDR3 DNA: TGCAGCGTTGACGGGGCAGGGGTGGCCACTGAAGCTTTCTTT
CDR3 protein: CSVDGAGVATEAFF

V gene: TRBV20-1
clone size: NA
J gene: TRBJ2-2
D gene: NA
CDR3 DNA: TGCAGTGCGAGATACACCGGGGAGCTGTTTTTT
CDR3 protein: CSARYTGELFF

V gene: TRBV27
clone size: NA
J gene: TRBJ2-7
D gene: TRBD2
CDR3 DNA: TGTGCCAGCAGTCTCAGCGGGGGGAGGTCCTACGAGCAGTACTTC
CDR3 protein: CASSLSGGRSYEQYF

V gene: TRBV7-9
clone size: many
J gene: TRBJ2-5
D gene: TRBD2
CDR3 DNA: TGTGCCAGCAGCTTAGGAGGTAGCGGGGGCCAAGAGACCCAGTACTTC
CDR3 protein: CASSLGGSGGQETQYF

V gene: TRBV7-2
clone size: few
J gene: TRBJ2-3
D gene: TRBD1
CDR3 DNA: TGTGCCAGCAGCTTAGGGACAGGGGTGACAGATACGCAGTATTTT
CDR3 protein: CASSLGTGVTDTQYF

V gene: TRBV7-2
clone size: NA
J gene: TRBJ1-5
D gene: NA
CDR3 DNA: TGTGCCAGCAGCGCCGTCACAGGGCTCCATCAGCCCCAGCATTTT
CDR3 protein: CASSAVTGLHQPQHF

V gene: TRBV28
clone size: NA
J gene: TRBJ2-1
D gene: TRBD2
CDR3 DNA: TGTGCCAGCAGTGCCTCCGTGGGGGGGTATAGCTCCTACAATGAGCAGTTCTTC
CDR3 protein: CASSASVGGYSSYNEQFF

V gene: TRBV7-9
clone size: many
J gene: TRBJ1-1
D gene: TRBD1
CDR3 DNA: TGTGCCAGCAGACAGGGGGCCGACACTGAAGCTTTCTTT
CDR3 protein: CASRQGADTEAFF

V gene: TRBV10-3
clone size: NA
J gene: TRBJ2-1
D gene: TRBD2
CDR3 DNA: TGTGCCATCAGTGAATTAGCGGGGGGGCCCCATGAGCAGTTCTTC
CDR3 protein: CAISELAGGPHEQFF

V gene: TRBV7-6
clone size: few
J gene: TRBJ2-7
D gene: TRBD1
CDR3 DNA: TGTGCCAGCAGCTCCGGACAGGGGAAGGGGGAGCAGTACTTC
CDR3 protein: CASSSGQGKGEQYF

V gene: TRBV6-5
clone size: few
J gene: TRBJ1-4
D gene: TRBD1
CDR3 DNA: TGTGCCAGCAGTGGGACAGGGGTGGAAAAACTGTTTTTT
CDR3 protein: CASSGTGVEKLFF

V gene: TRBV5-1
clone size: NA
J gene: TRBJ2-7
D gene: NA
CDR3 DNA: TGCGCCAGCAGCTTTGGGGAGTTTACGTACGAGCAGTACTTC
CDR3 protein: CASSFGEFTYEQYF

V gene: TRBV18
clone size: few
J gene: TRBJ1-2
D gene: NA
CDR3 DNA: TGTGCCAGCTCGTACCAAGCTTCCGGGGGCTCTGGCTACACCTTC
CDR3 protein: CASSYQASGGSGYTF